This T cell receptor (beta chain) is drawn from a study of memory CD4+ T cells and cytomegalovirus serostatus. Authors' data handling: Out-of-frame sequences were removed, leaving 2 million to 2.5 million distinct TCRbeta sequences. Profiling relied on immunoSEQ multiplex PCR, and the TCRdb table lists in-frame clones only, not all of them. The V and J calls and clone size are taken from that table; D and trimming were inferred from the DNA. The sample yields some 52,000 clones, approximately 82% seen once. Single viable CD3+CD4+CD8-CD45RO+ cells were sorted as the memory CD4+ T cells. Positive selection with CD4 microbeads enriched total CD4+ T cells. CDR1 SQVTM and CDR2 ANQGSEA come from the germline V gene. The CDR3 has 14 residues. V was trimmed by 0 bases and J by 5 bases, leaving 11 bases between them.

This TCR was sampled from an adult in good health and CMV-seropositive. Sequenced sample: memory CD4+ T cells from blood. The gene calls are TRBV29-1 and TRBJ1-5; no definite D call. CDR3 sequence reads: CSVEESSLDQPQHF. For the CDR3, the DNA is TGCAGCGTTGAAGAGTCGTCTTTGGATCAGCCCCAGCATTTT.